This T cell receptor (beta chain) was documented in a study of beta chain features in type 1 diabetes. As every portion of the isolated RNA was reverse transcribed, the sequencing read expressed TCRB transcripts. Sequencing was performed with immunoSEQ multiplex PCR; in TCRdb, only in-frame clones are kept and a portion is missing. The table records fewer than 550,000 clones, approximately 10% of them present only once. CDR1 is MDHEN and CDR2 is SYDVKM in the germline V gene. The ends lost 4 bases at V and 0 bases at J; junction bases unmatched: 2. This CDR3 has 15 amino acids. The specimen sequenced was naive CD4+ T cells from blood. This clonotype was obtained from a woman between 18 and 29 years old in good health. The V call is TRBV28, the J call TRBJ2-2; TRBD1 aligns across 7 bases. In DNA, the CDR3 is TGTGCCAGCAGTTCGACAGGGTCGAACACCGGGGAGCTGTTTTTT. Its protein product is CASSSTGSNTGELFF.